The T cell receptor beta chain described here comes from a study of T-cell memory formation after mild COVID-19. Whole-study context: TCR clusters were mostly donor specific. Findings and limits, study-wide: Prior to infection, memory already included some responding clones, suggesting cross-reactive memory joined.

V was pared by 3 bases and J by 11 bases, with 12 bases between. CDR3 size: 12 residues. Per germline, CDR1 SGDLS and CDR2 YYNGEE. TCRdb recomputed calls from the 5' RACE reads with MiXCR, one row per CDR3 protein. This table has approximately 350,000 distinct CDR3 sequences, 25% to 30% appearing once. For this clonotype: What it binds is not known.

The J gene is TRBJ2-1, the V gene TRBV9; no reliable D call. Sequences were obtained from PBMCs or a T cell subset sorted from them (not recorded which). The TCR was taken from an adult woman who had mild COVID-19 (a few samples of this study predate the infection). Cell type and time point are not known. The CDR3 DNA sequence: TGTGCCAGCAGCGCCCGGAGTATGAAGCAGTTCTTC. Translation: CASSARSMKQFF.